These 6 T cell receptor beta chains came from one sample sequenced in a study of cytomegalovirus exposure and HLA in healthy donors. PCR employed 60 Vbeta and 13 Jbeta primers. Profiled with immunoSEQ multiplex PCR; TCRdb holds only in-frame clones, not every one. The data contain over 100,000 clones, around three quarters of them singletons. The specimen sequenced was PBMCs. These receptors all stem from a woman aged 45-65 years in good health and CMV-seropositive.

This chain links TRBV7-3 with TRBJ2-2; D not resolved. The CDR3 runs to 13 residues. The germline V and J ends were trimmed by 5 bases and 6 bases, with 10 bases remaining between them. Germline V gene sequence: CDR1 SGHTA, CDR2 FQGTGA. CDR3 DNA: TGTGCCAGCAGCGCCCTAGTGCCCGGGGAGCTGTTTTTT. Amino acids: CASSALVPGELFF. The whole variable domain, remainder taken from reference TRBV7-3 and TRBJ2-2, is GAGVSQTPSNKVTEKGKYVELRCDPISGHTALYWYRQSLGQGPEFLIYFQGTGAADDSGLPNDRFFAVRPEGSVSTLKIQRTERGDSAVYLCASSALVPGELFFGEGSRLTVL.

This chain uses TRBV10-3 with TRBJ1-4; D may be TRBD1 (5 bases). V gave up 10 bases and J gave up 8 bases, with 20 bases separating them. The CDR3 extends over 14 amino acids. Germline CDR1 ENHRY, CDR2 SYGVKD. CDR3 DNA sequence: TGTGCCACCGCCACAGGTTCCTCGGAGGAAAAACTGTTTTTT. Translating gives CATATGSSEEKLFF.

The chain uses TRBV2 and TRBJ1-1; a weak D match, TRBD1 (6 bases). This CDR3 contains 16 residues. Trimming removed 1 base from V and 1 base from J, with 13 bases in between. The germline V gene encodes CDR1 SNHLY and CDR2 FYNNEI. The CDR3 nucleotides are TGTGCCAGCAGTGAAGAGGGGGTACATTGGAACACTGAAGCTTTCTTT. This gives the protein CASSEEGVHWNTEAFF.

The chain carries TRBV2 and TRBJ2-3, with TRBD1 matching 9 bases. Germline lookup yields CDR1 SNHLY and CDR2 FYNNEI. V lost 6 bases, J lost 3 bases, and 10 bases stayed unmatched. The CDR3 consists of 16 residues. CDR3 protein: CASRPWDRVSTDTQYF. The DNA for the CDR3 is TGTGCCAGCAGGCCCTGGGACAGGGTATCGACAGATACGCAGTATTTT.

A few counts support this clone. The rearrangement uses TRBV7-2 and TRBJ2-5, with 13 bases that match TRBD2. Germline V gene sequence: CDR1 SGHTA, CDR2 FQGNSA. The CDR3 contains 16 residues. J was trimmed by 5 bases and V by 1 base; bases with no gene match: 4. For the CDR3, the DNA is TGTGCCAGCAGCTTAGGACTAGCGGGAGGTAGGGAGACCCAGTACTTC. As protein: CASSLGLAGGRETQYF.

Concerning this clone itself: The junction does not match germline at one end; this may be a read error. The V gene is TRBV4-3, the J gene TRBJ2-6; tentative D call: TRBD1 (6 bases). The CDR3 spans 18 residues. Germline V gene sequence: CDR1 LGHNA, CDR2 YSLEER. CDR3 amino acids: CASSQALRQASRANGLTF. CDR3 sequence (DNA): TGCGCCAGCAGCCAAGCACTACGACAGGCTTCAAGGGCCAACGGCCTGACTTTC.